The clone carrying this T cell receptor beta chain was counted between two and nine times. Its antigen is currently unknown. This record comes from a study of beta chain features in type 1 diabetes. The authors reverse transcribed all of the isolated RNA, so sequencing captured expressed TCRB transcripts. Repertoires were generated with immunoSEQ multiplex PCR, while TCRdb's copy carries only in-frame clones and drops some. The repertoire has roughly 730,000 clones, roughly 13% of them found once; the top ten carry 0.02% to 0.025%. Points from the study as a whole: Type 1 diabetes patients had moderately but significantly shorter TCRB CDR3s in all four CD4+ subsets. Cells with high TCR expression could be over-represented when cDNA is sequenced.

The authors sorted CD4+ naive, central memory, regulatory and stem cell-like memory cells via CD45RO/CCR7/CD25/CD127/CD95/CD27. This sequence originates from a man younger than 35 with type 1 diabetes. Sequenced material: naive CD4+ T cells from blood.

Here the CDR3 reads CASSSRGTGRNTEAFF. CDR3 bases: TGTGCCAGCAGCTCTAGGGGGACAGGGAGGAACACTGAAGCTTTCTTT. This chain connects TRBV11-2 to TRBJ1-1; TRBD1 matches 9 bases. Trimming cost V 4 bases and J 1 base; bases outside gene matches: 7. From germline, CDR1 is SGHAT and CDR2 FQNNGV. CDR3 size: 16 residues.